This T cell receptor (beta chain) was found in a study of T cell responses to AZD1222 COVID-19 vaccine. Trimming removed 3 bases from V and 5 bases from J; junction bases left unmatched: 9. This CDR3 comprises 17 residues. The germline V gene has CDR1 SNHLY and CDR2 FYNNEI. As regards this clone: What it recognizes is unknown.

Study-level points and caveats: Baseline seropositivity characterized only 5 to 7 AZD1222 recipients. White British ancestry dominated among donors, who included more females, and clonal diversity was possibly underestimated.

This table comes from immunoSEQ multiplex PCR, and its TCRdb copy is limited to in-frame clones, with some not included. This table has approximately 26,000 clones, 75% to 90% appearing once. The J gene is TRBJ2-5, the V gene TRBV2; 13 bases match TRBD2. This specimen was peripheral blood, taken on day 0 of AZD1222 vaccination. This receptor was identified in an adult in good health. Written as DNA, the CDR3 is TGTGCCAGCAGTGACCTCGGACTAGCGGGAGAATTTGAGACCCAGTACTTC. As protein: CASSDLGLAGEFETQYF.